Below, one TCR beta chain is given with its context. V lost 0 bases and J lost 7, with 13 bases in between. This CDR3 comprises 15 residues. In germline, CDR1 is SGHDN, CDR2 FVKESK. TCRdb passed the RT-PCR reads through MiXCR, listing each CDR3 protein once. The sample carries about a million distinct CDR3 sequences, roughly 17% recorded once. The sample belongs to a study of patients and donors after allogeneic stem cell transplantation. The receptor's source is a human donor who was either an allogeneic HSCT recipient or a stem cell or donor lymphocyte infusion donor (not recorded which). It is not recorded whose cells these are; they may come from a transplant donor. Sequencing was performed on blood, either unsorted or a sorted T cell fraction (not recorded which). The chain uses TRBV14 and TRBJ2-1; D is uncertain. The CDR3 is CASSQDFLPANEQFF. The DNA for the CDR3 is TGTGCCAGCAGCCAAGATTTCTTGCCCGCAAATGAGCAGTTCTTC.